The source of this T cell receptor beta chain is a study of shared clonotypes between healthy human individuals. Looking at the study overall: The plates for each donor numbered three CD4 naive, three CD4 memory, two CD8 naive and one CD8 memory.

Germline V CDR1 and CDR2: MNHEY, SVGAGI. Trimming pared 5 bases from V and 5 bases from J, leaving 16 bases between. The CDR3 loop spans 15 amino acids. Libraries were prepared by immunoSEQ multiplex PCR; TCRdb keeps only in-frame clonotypes and omits some of them. Of around 2.1 million clones in the sample, around 95% were seen once. In the CD4+ fraction, cells were divided into CD45RA+ naive and CD45RA-negative memory subsets. This sequence joins TRBV6-5 and TRBJ2-1; perhaps TRBD1 as D (6 bases). Sequencing was performed on naive CD4+ T cells sorted from blood. Sample subset: CD45RA+ positively selected. This TCR came from a man between 18 and 35 years old in good health. CDR3 protein: CASSRGSTGNNEQFF. The CDR3 DNA sequence: TGTGCCAGCAGTAGGGGCTCCACAGGGAACAATGAGCAGTTCTTC.